This entry lists 23 T cell receptor beta chains sequenced from one sample in a study of spatial heterogeneity in lung cancer. Study-level findings and limits: Tumor mutation count correlated with how many alpha and beta TCRs expanded intratumorally.

Time point of the sample: sample taken at primary tumor resection. MiXCR was run by TCRdb on the 5' RACE reads, yielding one entry per CDR3 protein. The sample contains some 1,300 distinct CDR3 sequences, under 5.5% of which appear only once. These receptors' targets are unknown. Sequenced material: lung tumor tissue, taken at surgery. The receptor set was obtained from a male donor with early-stage non-small cell lung cancer.

This clonotype rates as medium-sized (0.01 to 0.1%). The chain employs TRBV7-2 and TRBJ2-7; 8 bases are a match to TRBD1. Germline V gives CDR1 SGHTA, CDR2 FQGNSA. CDR3 length: 15 amino acids. V was pared by 5 bases and J by 1 base, with 7 bases of the junction left unmatched. Here the CDR3 reads CASSRQGTGSYEQYF. The CDR3 nucleotides are TGTGCCAGCAGCCGACAGGGGACGGGTTCCTACGAGCAGTACTTC. The variable domain in full, completed from reference TRBV7-2 and TRBJ2-7, reads GAGVSQSPSNKVTEKGKDVELRCDPISGHTALYWYRQSLGQGLEFLIYFQGNSAPDKSGLPSDRFSAERTGGSVSTLTIQRTQQEDSAVYLCASSRQGTGSYEQYFGPGTRLTVT.

This clonotype ranks as medium-sized. The chain uses TRBV6-6 and TRBJ2-7, with D perhaps matching TRBD1 or TRBD2 (5 bases each). The length of the CDR3 is 13 residues. The germline V and J ends were trimmed by 0 bases and 6 bases, with 9 bases remaining between them. The V gene's germline CDR1 is MNHNY and CDR2 SVGAGI (reference sequence). The CDR3 coding sequence is TGTGCCAGCAGTTACTCGAAGGGGAGCGAGCAGTACTTC. Translated: CASSYSKGSEQYF.

This clonotype is termed medium-sized. This chain connects TRBV7-2 to TRBJ2-3; TRBD1 is a possible D gene (5 bases). This CDR3 is built from 15 residues. Germline V gene sequence: CDR1 SGHTA, CDR2 FQGNSA. V was cut by 5 bases and J by 4 bases, with 16 bases left in between. The CDR3 spells CASSPQGVIADTQYF. The CDR3 coding sequence is TGTGCCAGCAGCCCTCAAGGGGTTATCGCAGATACGCAGTATTTT.

In its sample, this clonotype ranks as medium-sized. V and J are TRBV29-1 and TRBJ2-7; 7 bases align to TRBD1. Germline assignment: CDR1 SQVTM and CDR2 ANQGSEA. V trimming: 6 bases; J trimming: 3 bases; junction bases outside the gene matches: 14. The CDR3 is 15 amino acids. CDR3 sequence: CSVLSPDRVGYEQYF. The CDR3 DNA follows: TGCAGCGTCCTCTCACCCGACAGGGTAGGCTACGAGCAGTACTTC.

This clonotype counts as medium-sized (0.01 to 0.1%). The V and J genes are TRBV18 and TRBJ2-1, with TRBD1 identical over 8 bases. Germline lookup yields CDR1 KGHSH and CDR2 LQKENI. V dropped 3 bases and J dropped 0; count of bases not matched to a gene: 7. CDR3 length equals 17 residues. The CDR3 sequence is CASSPTTGASSYNEQFF. The CDR3 nucleotides read TGTGCCAGCTCACCCACGACAGGGGCAAGCTCCTACAATGAGCAGTTCTTC.

This clonotype qualifies as medium-sized (0.01 to 0.1%). J is TRBJ1-1 and V is TRBV27; D is uncertain. The ends were cut back, 0 bases at V and 5 bases at J, with 13 bases in the middle. CDR1 MNHEY and CDR2 SMNVEV come from the germline V gene (reference sequence). The CDR3 length is 15 residues. CDR3 sequence: CASSLSGAGRTEAFF. The CDR3 bases are TGTGCCAGCAGTTTATCGGGTGCTGGGAGGACTGAAGCTTTCTTT.

By share, this clonotype ranks as medium-sized. The chain employs TRBV12-5 and TRBJ2-3, with 12 bases that match TRBD1. From germline, CDR1 is LGHNT and CDR2 FRNRAP. V lost 4 bases to trimming and J lost 6 bases; unmatched junction nucleotides: 8. This CDR3 is built from 16 residues. CDR3 DNA sequence: TGTGCTAGTGGTTCCTCCGGGACAGGGGGCATGGATACGCAGTATTTT. Amino acid sequence: CASGSSGTGGMDTQYF.

By its share, this clonotype is medium-sized. The chain links TRBV12-3 or TRBV12-4 to TRBJ2-7; 10 bases align to TRBD1. CDR3 size: 16 residues. The V segment lost 0 bases and the J segment 3 bases; nucleotides outside the gene matches: 5. CDR3 sequence (DNA): TGTGCCAGCAGTTTAGCGCTCGGGACAGGGGTCTACGAGCAGTACTTC. Residues: CASSLALGTGVYEQYF.

This clonotype was detected only once. This chain links TRBV28 with TRBJ1-5, with D perhaps matching TRBD1 (5 bases). The CDR3 is 14 amino acids. Trimming left V 2 bases short and J 3 bases short, with 8 bases between. Looked up from germline, CDR1 is MDHEN and CDR2 is SYDVKM. CDR3 amino acids: CASSLGGTNQPQHF. CDR3 in DNA: TGTGCCAGCAGTTTAGGAGGGACCAATCAGCCCCAGCATTTT.

In its sample, this clonotype was seen a few times. V usage is TRBV7-9 and J usage is TRBJ1-2, with 10 nucleotides matching TRBD1. Germline V lookup: CDR1 SEHNR, CDR2 FQNEAQ (reference sequence). The CDR3 has 12 amino acids. V lost 5 bases to trimming and J lost 10 bases; unmatched junction nucleotides: 4. The CDR3 DNA is TGTGCCAGCAGCCGGGACAGGGGAATCTACACCTTC. Translating it yields CASSRDRGIYTF.

This clonotype is labeled medium-sized. The V call is TRBV7-2, the J call TRBJ1-4; D remains ambiguous. CDR3 length equals 14 residues. The germline V gene encodes CDR1 SGHTA and CDR2 FQGNSA. V lost 5 bases to trimming and J lost 5 bases, with 12 bases between them. In DNA form, the CDR3 reads TGTGCCAGCAGCGGAGTGGGTGAGAATGAAAAACTGTTTTTT. Protein product: CASSGVGENEKLFF.

By share, this clonotype counts as medium-sized. The chain recombines TRBV11-2 with TRBJ1-6; TRBD1 might be the D (5 bases). Trimming pared 8 bases from V and 13 bases from J, leaving 21 bases between. Per the germline V gene, CDR1 is SGHAT and CDR2 is FQNNGV. This CDR3 comprises 14 residues. CDR3: CASRLGRQYSPLHF. The CDR3 DNA reads TGTGCCAGCCGATTGGGACGGCAATACTCGCCCCTCCACTTT.

By share, this clonotype counts as medium-sized. The V and J genes are TRBV19 and TRBJ2-2, with a weak D call TRBD2 (5 bases). The CDR3 loop spans 13 amino acids. From germline, CDR1 is LNHDA and CDR2 SQIVND (reference sequence). V lost 3 bases and J lost 8, with 10 bases in between. CDR3 amino acids: CASSIERSGELFF. The CDR3 nucleotides are TGTGCCAGTAGTATCGAGCGGAGTGGGGAGCTGTTTTTT.

This clonotype is deemed medium-sized. V gene TRBV27 combines with J gene TRBJ2-5; 10 nucleotides line up with TRBD1. V lost 8 bases, J lost 5 bases, and 5 bases stayed unmatched. From germline, CDR1 is MNHEY and CDR2 SMNVEV (reference sequence). The CDR3 sequence is 13 residues long. The CDR3 DNA sequence: TGTGCCAGCCGGGACAGGGGTGGGGAGACCCAGTACTTC. Amino acids: CASRDRGGETQYF.

This clonotype is judged medium-sized. The chain is built from TRBV7-2 and TRBJ2-7; D unclear. The V and J ends lost 0 bases and 1 base respectively, with 10 bases between them. The CDR3 length is 15 residues. Per the germline V gene, CDR1 is SGHTA and CDR2 is FQGNSA. In DNA form, the CDR3 reads TGTGCCAGCAGCTTAGCGATTTCGGGTTCCTACGAGCAGTACTTC. Amino acid sequence: CASSLAISGSYEQYF.

By its share, this clonotype is medium-sized (0.01 to 0.1%). The chain combines TRBV20-1 with TRBJ1-5, with D uncertain. The CDR3 covers 13 residues. The germline gives CDR1 DFQATT, CDR2 SNEGSKA (reference sequence). With 0 bases removed from V and 4 bases from J, the gap between germline ends came to 7 bases. The CDR3 sequence: CSARDPVNQPQHF. In nucleotides, the CDR3 is TGCAGTGCTAGAGATCCGGTGAATCAGCCCCAGCATTTT.

This clonotype is medium-sized by share. The V gene is TRBV7-2, the J gene TRBJ2-7; TRBD2 matches 11 bases. Looked up from germline, CDR1 is SGHTA and CDR2 is FQGNSA. Trimming at V came to 5 bases and at J to 2 bases, leaving 5 bases not matched to a gene. This CDR3 comprises 15 residues. DNA of the CDR3: TGTGCCAGCAGCGCGACTAGCGGGGCTACCTACGAGCAGTACTTC. This codes for CASSATSGATYEQYF.

This clonotype is categorized as medium-sized. The rearrangement links TRBV7-9 to TRBJ2-7; D could derive from TRBD1 or TRBD2 (6 bases each). CDR1 SEHNR and CDR2 FQNEAQ come from the germline V gene (reference sequence). Trimming removed 5 bases at V and 6 bases at J, with 11 bases between. There are 12 residues in the CDR3. The CDR3 spells CASSPGGREQYF. The DNA for the CDR3 is TGTGCCAGCAGCCCTGGGGGGCGCGAGCAGTACTTC. Variable domain in full (rest from reference TRBV7-9 and TRBJ2-7): DTGVSQNPRHKITKRGQNVTFRCDPISEHNRLYWYRQTLGQGPEFLTYFQNEAQLEKSRLLSDRFSAERPKGSFSTLEIQRTEQGDSAMYLCASSPGGREQYFGPGTRLTVT.

By share of the sample, this clonotype is medium-sized (0.01 to 0.1%). The rearrangement joins TRBV20-1 to TRBJ1-2, with 7 nucleotides matching TRBD1. Germline CDR1 DFQATT, CDR2 SNEGSKA (reference sequence). This CDR3 is built from 15 residues. For the CDR3, the DNA is TGCAGGGCATTGGTAGAGACAGGGACTGGGTATGGCTACACCTTC. Amino acids: CRALVETGTGYGYTF.

In this sample, this clonotype is large. J is TRBJ1-5 and V is TRBV28; D is possibly TRBD1 (6 bases). This CDR3 has 15 residues. Germline CDR1 MDHEN, CDR2 SYDVKM. V was trimmed by 7 bases and J by 4 bases, leaving 17 bases between them. The CDR3 loop is CASKPQGRVNQPQHF. CDR3 bases: TGTGCCAGCAAACCTCAGGGGCGAGTTAATCAGCCCCAGCATTTT.

By sample fraction, this clonotype is medium-sized (0.01 to 0.1%). This chain links TRBV6-6 with TRBJ1-2; D uncertain. The CDR3 runs 14 residues. V was cut by 1 base and J by 4 bases, with 10 bases left in between. Germline CDR1 is MNHNY and CDR2 is SVGAGI (reference sequence). The CDR3 region is CASSYYQSSYGYTF. The DNA of the CDR3 is TGTGCCAGCAGTTACTATCAGAGTAGCTATGGCTACACCTTC.

Regarding this clonotype: This may stem from a read error, because a much larger clone lies one nucleotide away. The rearrangement joins TRBV20-1 to TRBJ2-7, with 8 bases aligning to TRBD1. The CDR3 spans 14 residues. Per the germline V gene, CDR1 is DFQATT and CDR2 is SNEGSKA (reference sequence). The V gene end was trimmed by 3 bases and the J gene end by 3 bases; junction bases not matched to a gene: 7. The CDR3 protein is CSARTGEIGYEQYF. The CDR3 DNA sequence: TGCAGTGCTAGGACAGGGGAGATTGGCTACGAGCAGTACTTC.

This clonotype is medium-sized (0.01 to 0.1%) in the sample. J is TRBJ2-1 and V is TRBV29-1, with no clear D. Germline V lookup: CDR1 SQVTM, CDR2 ANQGSEA. V lost 4 bases to trimming and J lost 7 bases, with 8 bases between them. The CDR3 is 11 residues long. This CDR3 is CSVGADNEQFF. CDR3 nucleotide sequence: TGCAGCGTTGGGGCAGATAATGAGCAGTTCTTC.